This TCR beta chain derives from a study of cytomegalovirus exposure and HLA in healthy donors (dated 2017 in TCRdb). General notes on the study: In an earlier analysis of roughly 590 of the donors, 250 to 350 Gb of sequence data and approximately 120 million unique TCR beta sequences from 150 million to 200 million T cells were reported. An early release covering just under 650 HLA-typed donors comprised about 300 gigabases of sequencing data and about 90 million unique TCR sequences. Of the roughly 400 genotyped donors, around 81% fell in the genetic ancestry cluster associated with self-reported Caucasian donors. The study aimed to test whether signatures of past pathogen exposure could be identified by cataloging public T cell receptors. The study used immunosequencing to profile the T cell repertoires of 666 subjects and linked those repertoires to cytomegalovirus serostatus. In addition to the first cohort of roughly 700 subjects, a separate validation cohort of around 110 different subjects was used. To predict cytomegalovirus infection status, the study combined high-throughput TCR immunosequencing, statistical association of individual TCRs with disease status, and machine learning. A later analysis re-analyzed previously published TCR beta repertoires from about 730 donors and added high-resolution HLA genotyping to study TCR occurrence patterns. Rather than drawing on any new phenotypic data, the later analysis identified candidate immune exposures from TCR beta sequences and the way those sequences occurred across donors. To decide whether each TCR beta V gene segment behaved as functional or pseudogenic, an earlier analysis of fewer than 750 of the donors relied on high-throughput TCR beta sequencing. Donor age, sex, ethnicity and CMV serostatus were collected together with the repertoire data. A later genetic analysis used genome-wide SNP genotypes for about 65% of the 666 donors, treating that subset as a discovery cohort. Every discovery cohort repertoire had been produced on one sequencing platform. HLA typing included class I and class II loci at four-digit resolution. The number of donors typed differed by locus, with about 629-630 for A, B, C, DRB1 and DQB1, 522 for DQA1, 600 to 610 for DPA1, and 472 for DPB1. Because of strong linkage in the cohort, five DR-DQ haplotypes were treated as single units for association and clustering. Among a few hundred genotyped donors of the cohort, an average of roughly 240,000 unique TCR beta nucleotide sequences were sequenced per donor, 15% to 20% of them non-productive. General findings and caveats noted by the study authors: A further reported finding was that TCR beta sequences accurately predicted the HLA-A and HLA-B alleles for most subjects in the first cohort. Across donors, most TCR sequences were observed very rarely, whereas some public TCRs were present in many individuals. V-gene and J-gene trimming of TCR beta chains was associated with a missense DCLRE1C variant in a later genetic analysis, and the association was replicated in an independent cohort. Several of the top co-occurrence clusters appeared to be linked to parvovirus B19, influenza, CMV and Epstein-Barr virus, according to a later analysis. Correlated functional status among segregating V segments might be attributable to linkage disequilibrium, but an unknown experimental factor could not be ruled out. Assigning TCR associations to individual alleles was difficult when HLA alleles, especially DR and DQ, strongly co-occurred. According to a later analysis, most CMV-associated TCR beta chains appeared to be HLA-restricted, and the HLA associations seemed to be driven largely by CMV exposure. In a later genetic analysis, fewer N-insertions in productive TCRs were reported among donors in an Asian-associated ancestry cluster than the 666-donor mean. The presence/absence analyses assumed that sequencing depth was roughly uniform across donors, and that assumption may not be true. In the study, about 150 TCR beta chains were listed as associated with cytomegalovirus. The only immune exposure information available for the cohort was CMV serostatus. A later analysis associated 16,951 TCR beta sequences with specific HLA alleles at a false discovery rate of 0.05. A few of the identified cytomegalovirus-associated TCR beta chains were confirmed in vitro to be specific for cytomegalovirus antigens. Because counts were too low, fewer than 20 rarely observed V segments, including chromosome 9 orphons, were excluded from the earlier analysis of 587 of the donors. Only TCR beta chains were sequenced in this cohort, and the absence of alpha or paired-chain data limited detectable features. A later analysis found that HLA-associated TCR beta chains were more clonally expanded and had lower generation probabilities than equally common non-associated chains. In both the original and validation cohorts, the classifier was reported to diagnose cytomegalovirus status with high specificity and sensitivity. According to the authors, the approach could potentially be generalized to other disease states and immunological phenotypes. The sequencing pipeline was judged likely to have produced a cluster of highly shared sequence variants as a technical artifact. Because the 87-base-pair reads could not distinguish some IMGT-functional V segments, including TRBV6-2 and TRBV6-3, those segments were excluded. Because HLA typing was unavailable for some donors at each locus, only the typed subset was used in association tests. In a later analysis, the rate of TCR association differed among HLA loci, with DRB1 alleles having the most associated TCRs and HLA-C alleles having the fewest. Broadly in line with IMGT annotations, most TCR beta V segments showed up in productive rearrangements about 87% or about 30% of the time in an earlier analysis of several hundred of the donors.

Comment on this clone: Its antigen remains unidentified. Qualities for individual bases were not recorded, and no much larger clone is one base off.

The cohort was made up of about 670 healthy bone marrow donors. All cohort members were sampled while nominally healthy, although unrecorded immune exposures were likely present. The donor tested CMV seronegative and was one of the 352 seronegative cohort members. A peripheral blood sample was provided by each donor, and peripheral blood mononuclear cells were used for TCR beta sequencing. Genomic DNA was extracted from the blood cell samples with the Qiagen DNeasy Blood Extraction Kit. The library was made by the immunoSEQ multiplex PCR assay. For the multiplex PCR, a mixture combining 60 forward primers for TCR Vbeta segments and 13 reverse primers for TCR Jbeta segments was used. Amplification of the CDR3 region of rearranged TCR beta genes was performed with a multiplex PCR assay on genomic DNA. On the Illumina HiSeq System, the amplified TCR beta libraries were sequenced as 87-base-pair reads. The original methods were these. A later analysis tallied around 80 million unique TCR beta chains across the 660 or so repertoires, and some 10 million of those chains were shared by two or more donors. A nearest-neighbor algorithm error-corrected the raw reads and collapsed the reads into unique sequences, merging closely related sequences to remove PCR and sequencing errors. V, D and J gene segments were assigned by aligning CDR3 sequences to IMGT reference sequences. Each retained sequence needed at least a six-nucleotide match to both a V gene segment and a J gene segment. A rearrangement counted as productive if the CDR3 had no stop codons and remained in frame with V and J, and every other rearrangement counted as non-productive. CDR3 was defined according to IMGT convention as the region running from the second conserved V-encoded cysteine to the conserved J-encoded phenylalanine. The earlier analysis of a few hundred of the donors excluded any sequence lacking an unambiguous match to a single V gene segment. An earlier analysis of about 600 of the donors called V segments functional above 56.7% productive rearrangements and segregating when the between-donor standard deviation exceeded 5%. A statistical classification framework was built to diagnose cytomegalovirus status from the catalog of TCR beta chain sequences. V and J gene assignment, in a later analysis, came from comparing TCR nucleotide sequences with IMGT/GENE-DB human TR gene sequences. In a later analysis, CDR3 sequences and most-parsimonious VDJ recombination scenarios were assigned using the TCRdist pipeline. In a later analysis, each TCR beta chain was defined by its CDR3 amino acid sequence together with its V-gene family, and reads without a unique V-gene family were excluded. In a later analysis, around 600 highly shared, low-generation-probability nucleotide sequences were removed to address suspected cross-contamination and a sequencing artifact. In a later analysis, a clonal expansion index was calculated for each public chain from normalized within-repertoire ranks of inferred template counts. In a later analysis, generation probabilities were computed with a VDJ recombination model fitted to out-of-frame rearrangements, and the resulting probabilities were checked against IGoR. In a later analysis, hypergeometric tests were used to score TCR-TCR, TCR-HLA and TCR-CMV co-occurrence, with a repertoire-size bias correction applied to TCR pairs. False discovery rates were estimated in a later analysis by permuting HLA or CMV assignments 20 times. In a later analysis, co-occurring TCRs were grouped using DBSCAN, and TCRdist sequence similarity was added for clustering within HLA-allele-positive subsets. Repertoires with fewer than 30,000 or more than 120,000 public chains were left out of co-occurrence clustering, as were several repertoires with anomalous nucleotide sharing. TCRdb carries this immuneACCESS record with in-frame sequences only. Its versions omit some clonotypes, under half of them owing to an unresolved V gene in the studies checked, with the rest unexplained. V and J calls and clone size are those listed in that table; D and trimming were worked out from the DNA. The sample records 200,000 to 250,000 clones, about 75% of which are singletons. 1.5% to 2% of the sample is in the top ten clones.

Germline trimming: 1 base from V, 11 bases from J; junction bases outside gene matches: 6. Spanning cysteine to phenylalanine, the CDR3 consists of 15 amino acids. Only CDR3 DNA is held: 45 bases, read in frame from base 1. CDR1 and CDR2, per the germline V gene, are MDHEN and SYDVKM. This TCR was sampled from a man aged 18-30 years in good health and CMV-seronegative. Recombination joined TRBV28 with TRBJ1-5, with 12 middle bases fitting TRBD1. Material: PBMCs. The CDR3 reads CASSLSGTGGSSQHF. The sequenced DNA: TGTGCCAGCAGTTTATCCGGGACAGGGGGCTCGTCCCAGCATTTT.